These 8 T cell receptor beta chains share one sample of origin, sequenced in a study of identical twins. Each CDR3 protein gets one entry after TCRdb re-called the 5' RACE reads with MiXCR. Of a few hundred thousand distinct CDR3 sequences in the sample, around 8.8% were seen once. This sample also belongs to another study, concerning yellow fever vaccine responses in identical twins.

Sequences were obtained from CD8+ T cells sorted from blood. Receptors originate from a woman between 18 and 29 years old in good health.

The rearrangement uses TRBV3-1 and TRBJ2-5; D is uncertain. The CDR3 spans 14 residues. Germline V gives CDR1 LGHDT, CDR2 YNNKEL (reference sequence). V lost 5 bases, J lost 1 base, and 11 bases lay in between. The CDR3: CASSFSAIQETQYF. The CDR3 DNA follows: TGTGCCAGCAGCTTCTCAGCGATCCAAGAGACCCAGTACTTC.

This clonotype was seen many times. This chain connects TRBV3-1 to TRBJ2-2; 8 nucleotides match TRBD1. With V trimmed by 3 bases and J by 6 bases, 12 bases remained unmatched. Germline CDR1 is LGHDT and CDR2 is YNNKEL (reference sequence). This CDR3 comprises 17 residues. CDR3 sequence reads: CASSQEDRAYGAGELFF. The CDR3 DNA is TGTGCCAGCAGCCAGGAGGACAGGGCGTACGGCGCCGGGGAGCTGTTTTTT.

This clonotype was observed a handful of times. This chain joins TRBV27 and TRBJ1-6; possibly TRBD1 for D (6 bases). This CDR3 region has 14 residues. Looked up from germline, CDR1 is MNHEY and CDR2 is SMNVEV (reference sequence). V was trimmed by 6 bases and J by 2 bases, leaving 8 bases between them. The CDR3 is CASRGGAYNSPLHF. CDR3 DNA: TGTGCCAGCAGGGGGGGCGCCTATAATTCACCCCTCCACTTT.

The CDR3 DNA is TGTGCCACCGGCCCCGACAGGGGAGCCGAGCAGTACTTC. It encodes CATGPDRGAEQYF. This rearrangement joins TRBV15 to TRBJ2-7; 8 positions match TRBD1. The CDR3 consists of 13 residues. The trim removed 8 bases at V and 6 bases at J, leaving 9 bases unmatched. Per the germline V gene, CDR1 is LNHNV and CDR2 is YYDKDF (reference sequence).

This clonotype was picked up a small number of times. The rearrangement links TRBV7-9 to TRBJ2-3, with 7 bases lining up with TRBD1. V lost 11 bases to trimming and J lost 2 bases; unmatched junction nucleotides: 7. Germline-derived CDR1 and CDR2 are SEHNR and FQNEAQ (reference sequence). This CDR3 has 13 residues. CDR3 in DNA: TGTGCCGGCGACAGGGCAGTCACAGATACGCAGTATTTT. Translated, it gives CAGDRAVTDTQYF.

This clonotype was seen a handful of times. The chain combines TRBV7-2 with TRBJ2-3; D ambiguous. The CDR3 runs to 14 residues. With 4 bases removed from V and 5 bases from J, the gap between germline ends came to 13 bases. The V gene's germline CDR1 is SGHTA and CDR2 FQGNSA. CDR3 DNA sequence: TGTGCCAGCAGCTCAACAGAAGGAATAGATACGCAGTATTTT. It yields the protein CASSSTEGIDTQYF.

The genes are TRBV7-8 and TRBJ2-2; D possibly matches TRBD1 or TRBD2 (5 bases each). This CDR3 is built from 15 residues. Germline assignment: CDR1 SGHVS and CDR2 FQNEAQ. Deletions cut 8 bases from V and 4 bases from J, with 17 bases between. The CDR3 coding sequence is TGTGCCAGCTTAGGTTCTAGGGGAGTCACCGGGGAGCTGTTTTTT. It specifies CASLGSRGVTGELFF.

In this sample, this clonotype turned up a few times. The chain recombines TRBV9 with TRBJ2-1; 8 bases line up with TRBD2. Unmatched junction bases numbered 7, after V lost 0 bases and J lost 5 bases. The germline V gene encodes CDR1 SGDLS and CDR2 YYNGEE. The CDR3 spans 16 residues. The CDR3 DNA is TGTGCCAGCAGCGTAGGGAACGGGGGGGCGGACAATGAGCAGTTCTTC. Its translation is CASSVGNGGADNEQFF.